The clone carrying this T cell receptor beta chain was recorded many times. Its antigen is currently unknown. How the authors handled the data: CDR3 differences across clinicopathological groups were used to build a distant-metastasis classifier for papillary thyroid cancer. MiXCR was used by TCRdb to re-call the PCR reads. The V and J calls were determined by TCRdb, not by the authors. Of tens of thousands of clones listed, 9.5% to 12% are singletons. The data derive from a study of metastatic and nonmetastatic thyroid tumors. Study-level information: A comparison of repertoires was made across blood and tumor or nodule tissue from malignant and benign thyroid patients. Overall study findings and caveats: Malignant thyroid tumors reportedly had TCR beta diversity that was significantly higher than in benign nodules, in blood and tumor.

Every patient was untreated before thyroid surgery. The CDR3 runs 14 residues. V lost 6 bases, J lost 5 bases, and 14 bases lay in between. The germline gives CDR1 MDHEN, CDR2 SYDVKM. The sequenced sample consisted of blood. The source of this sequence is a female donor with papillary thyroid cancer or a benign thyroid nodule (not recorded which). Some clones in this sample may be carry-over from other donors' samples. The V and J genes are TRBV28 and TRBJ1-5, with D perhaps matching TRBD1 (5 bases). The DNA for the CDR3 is TGTGCCAGCAGCCCGGGTAGGGGCCATCAGCCCCAGCATTTT. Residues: CASSPGRGHQPQHF.